This T cell receptor (beta chain) was documented in a study of spatial heterogeneity in lung cancer. Study-level background: Alpha-chain detections were consistently fewer than beta-chain detections among the sequences. An average of more than ten raw reads was observed per unique TCR and UMI combination. Study-wide points: Expanded tumor TCRs that were ubiquitous appeared in blood more at resection than follow-up.

TCRdb reprocessed the 5' RACE reads with MiXCR, giving one entry per CDR3 protein. There are 75,000 to 85,000 distinct CDR3 sequences in the sample; approximately 21% occur only once, and 6.2% lies in the top ten. Stated time point: sample taken at primary tumor resection. Frozen PBMC, nontumor lung or tumor provided whole RNA, which was sequenced unsorted. A total of some 70 untreated early-stage non-small cell lung cancer patients served as donors. Details on this clonotype: Antigen unknown.

Trimming took 1 base from V and 4 from J, leaving 9 bases between them. The CDR3 spans 14 residues. The V gene's germline CDR1 is KGHSH and CDR2 LQKENI. This TCR was sampled from a male donor with early-stage non-small cell lung cancer. This specimen was PBMCs, taken at surgery. The J gene is TRBJ2-3, the V gene TRBV18, with D possibly TRBD2 on 6 matching bases. CDR3 residues: CASSPRRGADTQYF. CDR3 bases: TGTGCCAGCTCACCACGGCGGGGAGCAGATACGCAGTATTTT. Combining the CDR3 with reference TRBV18 and TRBJ2-3 gives the whole variable domain NAGVMQNPRHLVRRRGQEARLRCSPMKGHSHVYWYRQLPEEGLKFMVYLQKENIIDESGMPKERFSAEFPKEGPSILRIQQVVRGDSAAYFCASSPRRGADTQYFGPGTRLTVL.